This TCR beta chain was retrieved from a study of immune heterogeneity within non-small cell lung tumors. Multiplex PCR employing 32 V and 13 J primers generated amplicons of the TCR beta CDR3. Using its own MiXCR run on the multiplex PCR reads, TCRdb lists one record per CDR3 protein. In the table there are thousands of distinct CDR3 sequences, 40% to 55% of which are singletons. This clonotype is judged medium-sized (0.01 to 0.1%). The starting template was genomic DNA from bulk tumor, 550 to 700 ng per sample. Surgeons took several biopsies per primary tumor, spaced far apart, during surgery. Curative surgery was undertaken by patients, who had untreated, newly diagnosed non-small cell lung cancer. Specimen: lung tumor tissue. The TCR was taken from a man in his 60s with non-small cell lung cancer.

CDR3 in amino acids: CAWSVGARKPQHF. In nucleotides, the CDR3 is TGTGCCTGGAGTGTTGGGGCAAGGAAACCCCAGCATTTT. The chain combines TRBV30 with TRBJ1-5; maybe TRBD1 (5 bases). Per germline, CDR1 GTSNPN and CDR2 SVGIG (reference sequence). The CDR3 has 13 residues. With 0 bases removed from V and 10 bases from J, the gap between germline ends came to 13 bases.